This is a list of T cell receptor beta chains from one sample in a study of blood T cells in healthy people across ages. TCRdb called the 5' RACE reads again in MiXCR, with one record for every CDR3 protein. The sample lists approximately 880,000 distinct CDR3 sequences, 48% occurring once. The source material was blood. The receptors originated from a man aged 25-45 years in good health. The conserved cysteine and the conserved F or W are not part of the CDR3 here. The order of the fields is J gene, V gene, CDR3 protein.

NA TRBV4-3 ANSQEKGWDYEQY
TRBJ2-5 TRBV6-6 ASSYPPGGGPETQY
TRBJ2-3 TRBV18 ASSSLGQTGDTQY
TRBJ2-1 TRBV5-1 ASSFGDRGYNEQF
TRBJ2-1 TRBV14 ASSQVVTTSYNEQF
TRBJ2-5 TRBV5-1 ASSLDGRGETQY
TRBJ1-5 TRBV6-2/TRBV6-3 ASSLTDGYSNQPQH
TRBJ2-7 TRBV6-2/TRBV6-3 ASIASFRTYEQY
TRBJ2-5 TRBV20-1 SASGTYQETQY
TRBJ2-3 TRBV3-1 ASSQERGYRDTQY
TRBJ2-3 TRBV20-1 SARAVGTDTQY
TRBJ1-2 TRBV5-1 ASSSGGQGDGYT
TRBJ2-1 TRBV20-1 SARDGSEQF
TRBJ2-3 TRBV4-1 ASSPGPSGGLTDTQY
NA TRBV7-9 ASSALGLAINEQY
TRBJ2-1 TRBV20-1 SANRPLEQF
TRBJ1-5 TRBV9 ASSVDGLGNQPQH
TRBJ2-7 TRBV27 ASSLSRGLSYEQY
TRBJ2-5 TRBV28 ASSPGTGSKETQY
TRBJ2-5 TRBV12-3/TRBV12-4 ASSLTQGVETQY
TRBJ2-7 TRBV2 ASSESRGYEQY
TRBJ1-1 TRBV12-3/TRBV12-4 ASSRQTNTEAF
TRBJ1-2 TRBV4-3 ASSQDKQAPFYGYT
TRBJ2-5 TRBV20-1 SAFPPGQGFGETQY
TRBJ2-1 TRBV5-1 ASSLEARDPYNEQF
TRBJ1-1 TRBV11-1 ASSLKRSLNTEAF
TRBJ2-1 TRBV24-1 ATSDSTGSNYNEQF
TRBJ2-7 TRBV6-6 ASRTTGNEQY
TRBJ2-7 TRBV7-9 ASSLPSRLEQY
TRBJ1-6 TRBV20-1 SARGGQGSSYNSPLH
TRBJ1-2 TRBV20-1 SARDWEPNYGYT
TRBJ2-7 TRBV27 ASSDRQGRSYNEQY
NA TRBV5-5 ASSSTQTYEQY
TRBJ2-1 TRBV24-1 ATSDWASGRIYEQF
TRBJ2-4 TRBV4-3 ASSQFHRNIQY
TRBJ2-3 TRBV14 ASSRNLAGTDTQY
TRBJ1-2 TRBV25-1 ASKFGQGINYGYT
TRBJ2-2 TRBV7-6 ASSFTQEVAGELF
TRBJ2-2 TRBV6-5 ASRTTTLNTGELF